This T cell receptor (beta chain) came from a study of blood T cell repertoires in COVID-19. Overall study context: Samples taken during acute and convalescent COVID-19 were collected in the United States, Italy and Spain.

Germline V gene data show CDR1 as LNHDA and CDR2 as SQIVND (reference sequence). The CDR3 is 14 residues long. Trimming took 10 bases from V and 1 from J; bases not matched to a gene: 7. Some clones are missing from TCRdb's copy, which holds only in-frame ones; the method was immunoSEQ multiplex PCR. The sample lists 300,000 to 400,000 clones; more than 75% were seen once. Sequenced input: peripheral blood. The sequence derives from a man over 45 with active or convalescent COVID-19. This chain uses TRBV19 with TRBJ1-2, with TRBD1 matching 9 bases. The CDR3 DNA reads TGTGCCACCGATCCGGGACAGGGTAACTATGGCTACACCTTC. It specifies CATDPGQGNYGYTF. Based on the CDR3 plus reference TRBV19 and TRBJ1-2, the full variable domain is DGGITQSPKYLFRKEGQNVTLSCEQNLNHDAMYWYRQDPGQGLRLIYYSQIVNDFQKGDIAEGYSVSREKKESFPLTVTSAQKNPTAFYLCATDPGQGNYGYTFGSGTRLTVV.